This T cell receptor beta chain appears in the sequencing data of a study of T-cell memory formation after mild COVID-19. Study at large: TCR clustering was largely donor specific. Regarding the study as a whole: Chiefly within CM and EM were the contracting CD4+ clones; CD8+ ones were within EMRA.

MiXCR, run by TCRdb on the 5' RACE reads, gives a single entry per CDR3 protein. This table holds some 130,000 distinct CDR3 sequences, about 6% found once. The germline V and J ends were trimmed by 0 bases and 0 bases, with 6 bases remaining between them. Germline assignment: CDR1 SGHRS and CDR2 YFSETQ. This CDR3 is built from 14 residues. This clonotype was observed a few times. Its antigen remains unknown. The sequenced sample consisted of PBMCs or a T cell subset sorted from them (not recorded which). The sequence was collected from an adult woman who had mild COVID-19 (a few samples of this study predate the infection). Cell type and time point are not known. The chain couples TRBV5-1 to TRBJ2-5; the D is unclear. CDR3: CASSLVGNQETQYF. The CDR3 nucleotides are TGCGCCAGCAGCTTGGTGGGGAACCAAGAGACCCAGTACTTC.